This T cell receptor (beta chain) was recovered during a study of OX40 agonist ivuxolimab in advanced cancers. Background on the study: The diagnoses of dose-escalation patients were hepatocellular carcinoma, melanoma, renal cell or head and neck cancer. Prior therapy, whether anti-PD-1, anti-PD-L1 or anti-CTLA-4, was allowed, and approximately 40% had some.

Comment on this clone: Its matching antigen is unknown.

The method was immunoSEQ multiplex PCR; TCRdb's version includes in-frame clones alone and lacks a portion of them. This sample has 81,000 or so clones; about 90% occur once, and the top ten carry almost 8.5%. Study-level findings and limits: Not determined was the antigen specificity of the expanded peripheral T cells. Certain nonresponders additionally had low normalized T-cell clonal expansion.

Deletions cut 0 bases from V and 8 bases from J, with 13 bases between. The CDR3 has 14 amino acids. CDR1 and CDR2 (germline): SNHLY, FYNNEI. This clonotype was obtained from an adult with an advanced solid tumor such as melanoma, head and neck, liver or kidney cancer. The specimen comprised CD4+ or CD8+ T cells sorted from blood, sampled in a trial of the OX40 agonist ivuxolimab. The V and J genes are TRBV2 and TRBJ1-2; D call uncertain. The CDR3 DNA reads TGTGCCAGCAGTGAAGCGCTAACCTCTCGAGGCTACACCTTC. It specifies CASSEALTSRGYTF. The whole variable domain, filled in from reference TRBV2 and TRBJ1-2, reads EPEVTQTPSHQVTQMGQEVILRCVPISNHLYFYWYRQILGQKVEFLVSFYNNEISEKSEIFDDQFSVERPDGSNFTLKIRSTKLEDSAMYFCASSEALTSRGYTFGSGTRLTVV.